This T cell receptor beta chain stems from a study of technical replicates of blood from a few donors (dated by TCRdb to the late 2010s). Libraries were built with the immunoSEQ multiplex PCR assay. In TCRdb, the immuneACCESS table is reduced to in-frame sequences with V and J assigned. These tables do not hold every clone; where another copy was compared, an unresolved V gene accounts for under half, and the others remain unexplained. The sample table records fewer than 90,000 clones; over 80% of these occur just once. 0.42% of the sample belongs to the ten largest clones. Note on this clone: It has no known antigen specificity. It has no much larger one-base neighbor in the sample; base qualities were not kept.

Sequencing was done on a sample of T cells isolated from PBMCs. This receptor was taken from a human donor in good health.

This receptor carries the CDR3 CASSRGTDVNTEAFF. The nucleotide sequence reads TGTGCCAGCAGCCGCGGGACAGATGTGAACACTGAAGCTTTCTTT. This chain joins TRBV7-8 to TRBJ1-1; 7 of the junction bases match TRBD1. Germline trimming amounts to 5 bases on V and 0 bases on J, with 6 as the count of junction bases outside the gene matches. Per the germline V gene, SGHVS is the CDR1 and FQNEAQ is the CDR2. The CDR3 has 15 amino acids, counting the end cysteine and phenylalanine. The kept DNA is CDR3 alone, 45 bases in frame from the first base.